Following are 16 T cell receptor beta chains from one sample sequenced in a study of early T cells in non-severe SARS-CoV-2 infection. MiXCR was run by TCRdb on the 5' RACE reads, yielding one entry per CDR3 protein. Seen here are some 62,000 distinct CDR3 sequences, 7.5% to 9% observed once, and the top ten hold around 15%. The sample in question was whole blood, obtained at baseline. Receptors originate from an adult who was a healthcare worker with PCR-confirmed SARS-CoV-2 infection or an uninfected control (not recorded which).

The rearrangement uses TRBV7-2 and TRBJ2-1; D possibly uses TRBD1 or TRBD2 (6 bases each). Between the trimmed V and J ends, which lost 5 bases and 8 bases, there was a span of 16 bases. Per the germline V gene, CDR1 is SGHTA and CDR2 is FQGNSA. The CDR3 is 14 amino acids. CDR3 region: CASSLRGTQDEQFF. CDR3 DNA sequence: TGTGCCAGCAGCCTTAGGGGGACTCAGGATGAGCAGTTCTTC.

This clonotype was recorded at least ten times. DNA of the CDR3: TGTGCCAGCAGCCCCCTGGGGAGCGGGAGTTCCTACGAGCAGTACTTC. Protein product: CASSPLGSGSSYEQYF. The chain couples TRBV6-5 to TRBJ2-7; 8 positions agree with TRBD2. The germline gives CDR1 MNHEY, CDR2 SVGAGI. CDR3 length: 16 residues. V lost 6 bases and J lost 1; bases outside the gene matches: 11.

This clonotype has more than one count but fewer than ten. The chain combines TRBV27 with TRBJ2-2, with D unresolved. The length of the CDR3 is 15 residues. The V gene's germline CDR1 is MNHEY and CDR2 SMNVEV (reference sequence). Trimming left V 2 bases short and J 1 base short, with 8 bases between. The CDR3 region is CASSLGPVNTGELFF. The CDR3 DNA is TGTGCCAGCAGTTTAGGTCCGGTGAACACCGGGGAGCTGTTTTTT.

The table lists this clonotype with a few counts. The CDR3 DNA follows: TGTGCCAGCAGCAGAGCCAGGGGGCCATACGAGCAGTACTTC. It codes for CASSRARGPYEQYF. V gene TRBV11-2 combines with J gene TRBJ2-7; 8 nucleotides line up with TRBD1. The germline V gene encodes CDR1 SGHAT and CDR2 FQNNGV. This CDR3 is 14 amino acids long. The V gene end was trimmed by 5 bases and the J gene end by 4 bases; junction bases not matched to a gene: 7. Based on the CDR3 plus reference TRBV11-2 and TRBJ2-7, the full variable domain is EAGVAQSPRYKIIEKRQSVAFWCNPISGHATLYWYQQILGQGPKLLIQFQNNGVVDDSQLPKDRFSAERLKGVDSTLKIQPAKLEDSAVYLCASSRARGPYEQYFGPGTRLTVT.

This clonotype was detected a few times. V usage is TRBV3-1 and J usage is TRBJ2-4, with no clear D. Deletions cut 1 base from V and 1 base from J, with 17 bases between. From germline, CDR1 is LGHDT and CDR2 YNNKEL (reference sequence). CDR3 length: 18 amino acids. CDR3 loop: CASSQGPTPPMAKNIQYF. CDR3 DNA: TGTGCCAGCAGCCAAGGTCCGACACCCCCTATGGCCAAAAACATTCAGTACTTC.

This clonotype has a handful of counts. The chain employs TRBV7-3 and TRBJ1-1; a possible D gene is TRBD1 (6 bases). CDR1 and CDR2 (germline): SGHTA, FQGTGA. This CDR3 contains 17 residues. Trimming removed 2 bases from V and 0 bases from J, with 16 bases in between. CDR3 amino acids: CASSLSGGHYMNTEAFF. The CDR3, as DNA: TGTGCCAGCAGCTTATCCGGGGGGCATTACATGAACACTGAAGCTTTCTTT. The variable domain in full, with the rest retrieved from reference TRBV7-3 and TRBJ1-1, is GAGVSQTPSNKVTEKGKYVELRCDPISGHTALYWYRQSLGQGPEFLIYFQGTGAADDSGLPNDRFFAVRPEGSVSTLKIQRTERGDSAVYLCASSLSGGHYMNTEAFFGQGTRLTVV.

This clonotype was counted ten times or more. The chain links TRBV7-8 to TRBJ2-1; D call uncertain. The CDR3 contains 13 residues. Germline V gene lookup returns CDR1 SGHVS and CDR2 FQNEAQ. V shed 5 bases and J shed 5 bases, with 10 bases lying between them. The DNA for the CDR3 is TGTGCCAGCAGCGCAGGCGTTAACAATGAGCAGTTCTTC. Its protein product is CASSAGVNNEQFF.

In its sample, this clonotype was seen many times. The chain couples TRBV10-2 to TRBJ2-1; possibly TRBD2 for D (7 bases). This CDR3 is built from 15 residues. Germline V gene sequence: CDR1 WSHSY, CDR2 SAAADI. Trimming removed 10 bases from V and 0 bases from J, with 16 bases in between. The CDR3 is CATSGGPSSYNEQFF. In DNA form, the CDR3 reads TGCGCCACTTCGGGGGGCCCGAGCTCCTACAATGAGCAGTTCTTC.

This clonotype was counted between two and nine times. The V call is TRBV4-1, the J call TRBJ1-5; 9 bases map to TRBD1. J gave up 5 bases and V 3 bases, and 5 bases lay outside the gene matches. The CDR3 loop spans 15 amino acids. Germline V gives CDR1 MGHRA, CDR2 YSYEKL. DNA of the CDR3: TGCGCCAGCAGCCAGGAGGACAGGGGATATCAGCCCCAGCATTTT. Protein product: CASSQEDRGYQPQHF.

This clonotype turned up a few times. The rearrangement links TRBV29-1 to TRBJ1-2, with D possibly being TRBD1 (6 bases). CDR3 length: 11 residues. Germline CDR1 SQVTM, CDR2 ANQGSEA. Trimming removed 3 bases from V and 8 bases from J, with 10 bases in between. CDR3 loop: CSVEGAHGYTF. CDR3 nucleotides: TGCAGCGTTGAGGGGGCGCACGGCTACACCTTC.

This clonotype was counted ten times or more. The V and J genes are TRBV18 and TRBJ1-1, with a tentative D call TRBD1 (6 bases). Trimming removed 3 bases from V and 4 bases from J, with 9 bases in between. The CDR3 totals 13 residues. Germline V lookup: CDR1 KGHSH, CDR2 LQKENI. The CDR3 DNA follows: TGTGCCAGCTCACCTACAGGGAGCACTGAAGCTTTCTTT. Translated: CASSPTGSTEAFF.

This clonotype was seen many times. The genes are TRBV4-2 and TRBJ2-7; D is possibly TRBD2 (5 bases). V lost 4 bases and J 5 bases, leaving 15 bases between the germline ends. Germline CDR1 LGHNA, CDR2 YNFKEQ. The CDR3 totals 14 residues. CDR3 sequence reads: CASSRSGGSDEQYF. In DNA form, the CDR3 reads TGTGCCAGCAGCCGGTCCGGCGGTAGCGACGAGCAGTACTTC.

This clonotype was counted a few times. The CDR3 sequence is CASSYSDRGPEAFF. The CDR3, as DNA: TGTGCCAGCAGTTACTCGGACAGGGGCCCTGAAGCTTTCTTT. The rearrangement links TRBV6-2 or TRBV6-3 to TRBJ1-1; 9 bases are a match to TRBD1. CDR3 length equals 14 residues. CDR1 is MNHEY, CDR2 SVGEGT, per germline. Losses at the gene ends were 0 bases for V and 6 bases for J; bases not matched to a gene: 2.

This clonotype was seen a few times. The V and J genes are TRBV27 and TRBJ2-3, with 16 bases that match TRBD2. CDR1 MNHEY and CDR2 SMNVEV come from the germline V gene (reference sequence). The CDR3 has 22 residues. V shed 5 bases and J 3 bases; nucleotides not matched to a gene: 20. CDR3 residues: CASSRTPPGTSGRATRTDTQYF. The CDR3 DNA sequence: TGTGCCAGCAGTCGGACTCCCCCCGGGACTAGCGGGAGGGCTACTAGGACAGATACGCAGTATTTT.

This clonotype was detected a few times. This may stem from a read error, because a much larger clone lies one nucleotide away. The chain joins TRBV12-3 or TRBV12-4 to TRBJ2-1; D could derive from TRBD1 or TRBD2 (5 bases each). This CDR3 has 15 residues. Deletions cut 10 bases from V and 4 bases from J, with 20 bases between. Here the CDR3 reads CANRPWGRVYNEQFF. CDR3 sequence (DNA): TGTGCCAACAGGCCCTGGGGACGGGTATACAATGAGCAGTTCTTC.

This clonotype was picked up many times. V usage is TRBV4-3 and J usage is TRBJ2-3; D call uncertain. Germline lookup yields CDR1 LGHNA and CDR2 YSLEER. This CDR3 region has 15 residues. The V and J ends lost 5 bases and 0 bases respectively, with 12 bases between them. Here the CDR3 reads CASSYKTGSTDTQYF. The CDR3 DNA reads TGCGCCAGCAGCTACAAGACTGGAAGCACAGATACGCAGTATTTT.